This entry describes one TCR beta chain. Its antigen remains unidentified. This CDR3 contains 18 residues. After removal of 5 bases from V and 6 bases from J, the junction contained 18 bases not matched to a gene. Looked up from germline, CDR1 is MNHEY and CDR2 is SMNVEV (reference sequence). Using immunoSEQ multiplex PCR, the repertoire was profiled, and TCRdb retains in-frame clones only, with some absent. The sample shows around 77,000 clones, 94% of them seen only once. The data originate from a study of graft-versus-host responses after intestinal transplantation. Study context: Every one of the recipients received anti-thymocyte globulin induction and afterwards took tacrolimus and steroids for about 3 years.

The sequence derives from a human donor who received an intestinal transplant. The chain carries TRBV27 and TRBJ2-1, with TRBD2 identical over 8 bases. The source material was unstimulated CD8+ T cells sorted from spleen or lymph node cells, sampled before intestinal transplant. CDR3 DNA sequence: TGTGCCAGCAGTCCCCCCCCCGTATTCGGGGGGGTCATCAATGAGCAGTTCTTC. Its translation is CASSPPPVFGGVINEQFF.